Each of the 9 T cell receptor beta chains below was sequenced from the same sample in a study of blood T cell repertoires in COVID-19. Profiling relied on immunoSEQ multiplex PCR, and the TCRdb table lists in-frame clones only, not all of them. Altogether more than 90,000 clones are present, approximately 81% being singletons, with the ten largest covering around 1.9%. Sample: peripheral blood. Every receptor here comes from a woman aged 65 to 85 with active or convalescent COVID-19.

The rearrangement uses TRBV5-1 and TRBJ2-3, with 10 positions matching TRBD1. The CDR3 length is 15 residues. Germline CDR1 is SGHRS and CDR2 is YFSETQ. With 2 bases clipped from V and 3 bases from J, the junction kept 3 bases outside the gene matches. CDR3 DNA: TGCGCCAGCAGCTTCGTGGGACAGGGGACAGATACGCAGTATTTT. The encoded protein is CASSFVGQGTDTQYF.

V and J are TRBV7-9 and TRBJ1-1, with D unclear. CDR3 length equals 17 residues. Germline values: CDR1 SEHNR, CDR2 FQNEAQ (reference sequence). V was trimmed by 0 bases and J by 1 base, leaving 15 bases between them. CDR3 sequence: CASSLARGISGNTEAFF. The CDR3 bases are TGTGCCAGCAGCTTAGCCCGCGGGATCTCGGGGAACACTGAAGCTTTCTTT. The full variable domain, its missing parts supplied by reference TRBV7-9 and TRBJ1-1, is DTGVSQNPRHKITKRGQNVTFRCDPISEHNRLYWYRQTLGQGPEFLTYFQNEAQLEKSRLLSDRFSAERPKGSFSTLEIQRTEQGDSAMYLCASSLARGISGNTEAFFGQGTRLTVV.

The V call is TRBV2, the J call TRBJ2-5; tentative D call: TRBD1 (5 bases). The V end lost 4 bases, the J end lost 5 bases, and 8 bases lay between the germline ends. Germline V gives CDR1 SNHLY, CDR2 FYNNEI. CDR3 length: 12 amino acids. Here the CDR3 reads CASSGQSETQYF. CDR3 nucleotides: TGTGCCAGCAGTGGACAGTCCGAGACCCAGTACTTC.

The gene calls are TRBV27 and TRBJ1-2; 8 bases align to TRBD1. V trimming: 4 bases; J trimming: 3 bases; junction bases outside the gene matches: 4. The CDR3 is 14 amino acids. Germline CDR1 and CDR2: MNHEY and SMNVEV (reference sequence). The CDR3 region has the DNA TGTGCCAGCAGTTCAGGGGGACAGGACTATGGCTACACCTTC. It yields the protein CASSSGGQDYGYTF.

V gene TRBV2 combines with J gene TRBJ2-1; 9 positions match TRBD2. J lost 9 bases, V lost 4 bases, and 4 bases had no gene match. The CDR3 is made up of 13 amino acids. The germline CDR1 and CDR2 sequences are SNHLY and FYNNEI. CDR3 region: CASSAGTSSEQFF. The CDR3 DNA reads as TGTGCCAGCAGTGCCGGGACTAGCAGTGAGCAGTTCTTC.

The rearrangement joins TRBV4-3 to TRBJ2-3; D gene ambiguous. Trimming removed 0 bases at V and 2 bases at J, with 6 bases between. The CDR3 is made up of 14 amino acids. Germline V lookup: CDR1 LGHNA, CDR2 YSLEER. CDR3 nucleotide sequence: TGCGCCAGCAGCCAAGATCGGTACACAGATACGCAGTATTTT. It codes for CASSQDRYTDTQYF.

This rearrangement joins TRBV6-2 or TRBV6-3 to TRBJ1-2; D not certain. Trimming removed 8 bases at V and 6 bases at J, with 16 bases between. In germline, CDR1 is MNHEY, CDR2 SVGEGT. The CDR3 contains 13 residues. Written as DNA, the CDR3 is TGTGCCAGCCGCCTCGGGGAAGTCGATGGCTACACCTTC. Protein sequence: CASRLGEVDGYTF.

The V gene is TRBV5-5, the J gene TRBJ2-3; D perhaps matches TRBD1 (7 bases). Trimming stripped 0 bases from V and 2 bases from J, with 10 bases between. Germline V gene lookup returns CDR1 SGHKS and CDR2 YYEKEE (reference sequence). This CDR3 spans 15 amino acids. The CDR3 loop reads CASSLARGATDTQYF. CDR3 coding DNA: TGTGCCAGCAGCTTGGCCAGGGGGGCCACAGATACGCAGTATTTT.

The genes are TRBV29-1 and TRBJ2-7; D unclear. Trimming pared 2 bases from V and 6 bases from J, leaving 11 bases between. Germline assignment: CDR1 SQVTM and CDR2 ANQGSEA. The CDR3 runs to 12 residues. The CDR3, as DNA: TGCAGCGTTGAATTAGTGGGCACCGAGCAGTACTTC. Its translation is CSVELVGTEQYF.